This record concerns one T cell receptor beta chain sequence. These data originate in a study of blood T cell repertoires in COVID-19. The wider study: Sources were T cells, B-cell-depleted T cells, or PBMCs; the material itself was cDNA or gDNA.

The V gene lost 7 bases and the J gene lost 0 bases, with 11 bases spanning the gap. In germline, CDR1 is SGHTA, CDR2 FQGNSA. This CDR3 has 14 residues. The authors' processing: Reference gene primer amplification in the assay estimated nucleated cell counts. The protocol was immunoSEQ multiplex PCR, while the TCRdb copy is restricted to in-frame clones and leaves out a portion. That table gives V, J and clone size, and the DNA gave D and trimming. This repertoire shows about 210,000 clones, roughly 80% found once; its top ten account for 6% to 8.5%. Sequencing input: peripheral blood. This TCR came from a man aged 60 to 75 with acute or convalescent COVID-19. V is TRBV7-2 and J is TRBJ2-3; D gene ambiguous. CDR3 nucleotide sequence: TGTGCCAGCAAGATACGTCTAAGCACAGATACGCAGTATTTT. Translated, it gives CASKIRLSTDTQYF.